This TCR beta chain emerged from a study of blood T cells in healthy people across ages. Broader study findings: Older age coincided with a roughly linear decline in TCR beta diversity per million T cells.

This clonotype was observed at least ten times. As yet, its antigen is unknown. PBMCs numbering at least 7 million were isolated per sample. There were at least 5.5 micrograms of total RNA extracted from every sample. V dropped 0 bases and J dropped 10 bases, with 12 bases sitting between them. The CDR3 sequence is 13 residues long. Germline assignment: CDR1 SGHTA and CDR2 FQGNSA. Primers used in a second PCR of roughly 7 to 12 cycles were a sample-barcoded 5' primer and a J-beta primer mix. TCRdb analysed the 5' RACE reads with MiXCR anew, one entry per CDR3 protein. The sample shows about 780,000 distinct CDR3 sequences, 46% of them seen only once.

The receptor comes from a man at least 80 years old in good health. The chain uses TRBV7-2 and TRBJ1-1; unclear D gene. Sample: blood. The CDR3 sequence is CASSLAGIIGAFF. The DNA for the CDR3 is TGTGCCAGCAGCTTAGCGGGAATCATTGGAGCTTTCTTT.